This entry lists 12 T cell receptor beta chains sequenced from one sample in a study of T cell changes during pregnancy in multiple sclerosis. Profiling relied on immunoSEQ multiplex PCR, and the TCRdb table lists in-frame clones only, not all of them. Counted here are 50,000 or so clones, around 92% occurring once; the ten biggest clones make up around 0.53%. This material consisted of CD4+ T cells from peripheral blood mononuclear cells, taken after pregnancy. The receptors come from a female donor with multiple sclerosis, enrolled in a pregnancy study.

The rearrangement joins TRBV15 to TRBJ2-2; 8 bases agree with TRBD1. The junction had 7 bases not matched to a gene; V was cut back by 0 bases and J by 7 bases. CDR3 size: 16 residues. CDR1 and CDR2 (germline): LNHNV, YYDKDF (reference sequence). The CDR3 is CATSRETGVNGGELFF. The CDR3 coding sequence is TGTGCCACCAGCAGAGAGACAGGGGTGAACGGCGGGGAGCTGTTTTTT.

The chain couples TRBV15 to TRBJ2-3, with D maybe TRBD2 (6 bases). CDR3 length: 15 amino acids. CDR1 and CDR2 (germline): LNHNV, YYDKDF (reference sequence). V lost 5 bases and J lost 0, with 12 bases in between. The CDR3: CATSWTTPSTDTQYF. CDR3 in DNA: TGTGCCACCAGCTGGACTACACCTAGCACAGATACGCAGTATTTT.

The chain has TRBV7-2 and TRBJ2-7; perhaps TRBD1 as D (6 bases). The CDR3 consists of 14 residues. Germline-derived CDR1 and CDR2 are SGHTA and FQGNSA. V was trimmed by 4 bases and J by 0 bases, leaving 10 bases between them. CDR3 amino acids: CASSSDRSSYEQYF. CDR3 bases: TGTGCCAGCAGCTCTGACAGGAGCTCCTACGAGCAGTACTTC.

The V and J genes are TRBV28 and TRBJ1-2, with TRBD1 identical over 8 bases. The CDR3 is made up of 14 amino acids. Germline V gene data show CDR1 as MDHEN and CDR2 as SYDVKM. With 3 bases clipped from V and 4 bases from J, the junction kept 4 bases outside the gene matches. CDR3 in amino acids: CASSLRQGIYGYTF. The CDR3 DNA reads as TGTGCCAGCAGTTTGCGACAGGGGATCTATGGCTACACCTTC.

The CDR3 loop is CASSPSAGTNTGELFF. The CDR3 DNA is TGTGCCAGCTCACCATCAGCGGGAACGAACACCGGGGAGCTGTTTTTT. V is TRBV18 and J is TRBJ2-2, with 7 nucleotides matching TRBD2. J lost 0 bases, V lost 2 bases, and 3 bases had no gene match. Per the germline V gene, CDR1 is KGHSH and CDR2 is LQKENI. The CDR3 covers 16 residues.

The genes are TRBV11-1 and TRBJ2-1; 7 positions match TRBD1. The V and J ends lost 5 bases and 2 bases, in that order; junction bases with no gene match: 6. The V gene's germline CDR1 is SGHAT and CDR2 FQDESV (reference sequence). The CDR3 length is 15 residues. The CDR3 is CASSPDRAPYNEQFF. The CDR3 nucleotides read TGTGCCAGCAGCCCAGACAGGGCGCCCTACAATGAGCAGTTCTTC.

The genes are TRBV19 and TRBJ1-2; a weak D match, TRBD1 (6 bases). CDR1 LNHDA and CDR2 SQIVND come from the germline V gene (reference sequence). V gave up 4 bases and J gave up 8 bases, with 26 bases separating them. This CDR3 spans 17 amino acids. The CDR3 loop reads CASSNTRLGQGKDGYTF. The CDR3 DNA follows: TGTGCCAGTAGTAATACACGCCTCGGGCAGGGGAAGGACGGCTACACCTTC.

The V and J genes are TRBV18 and TRBJ2-1; possible D gene TRBD2, 6 bases. The V end was cut by 3 bases, the J end by 6 bases, with 21 bases between. This CDR3 comprises 17 residues. The germline V gene has CDR1 KGHSH and CDR2 LQKENI. The CDR3 is CASSPLLSGASGNEQFF. The CDR3, as DNA: TGTGCCAGCTCACCCCTGCTGTCGGGAGCTTCGGGCAATGAGCAGTTCTTC.

The CDR3 region is CASSLHRQGAGTEAFF. The CDR3 nucleotides are TGTGCCAGCAGCTTACACCGACAGGGGGCAGGAACTGAAGCTTTCTTT. This chain connects TRBV7-9 to TRBJ1-1; TRBD1 agrees at 10 bases. Losses at the gene ends were 2 bases for V and 5 bases for J; bases not matched to a gene: 8. The CDR3 is 16 amino acids. In germline, CDR1 is SEHNR, CDR2 FQNEAQ (reference sequence).

Many counts were recorded for this clone. J is TRBJ1-2 and V is TRBV18, with D unclear. V dropped 0 bases and J dropped 4 bases, with 6 bases sitting between them. Germline V gene data show CDR1 as KGHSH and CDR2 as LQKENI. The CDR3 sequence is 13 residues long. The CDR3 spells CASSPPSRYGYTF. The CDR3 DNA reads TGTGCCAGCTCACCACCGAGCCGCTATGGCTACACCTTC.

The V gene is TRBV5-5, the J gene TRBJ2-7; TRBD1 aligns across 8 bases. The trim removed 1 base at V and 0 bases at J, leaving 6 bases unmatched. The germline gives CDR1 SGHKS, CDR2 YYEKEE (reference sequence). The CDR3 contains 16 residues. The DNA of the CDR3 is TGTGCCAGCAGCTTGAGAGGCGGGACAGGCTCCTACGAGCAGTACTTC. Its translation is CASSLRGGTGSYEQYF.

The V and J genes are TRBV7-3 and TRBJ2-2; D possibly corresponds to TRBD2 (5 bases). Germline V gene lookup returns CDR1 SGHTA and CDR2 FQGTGA. The germline V and J ends were trimmed by 3 bases and 5 bases, with 10 bases remaining between them. CDR3 length equals 14 residues. The CDR3 spells CASSFGGGTGELFF. DNA of the CDR3: TGTGCCAGCAGCTTTGGCGGAGGTACCGGGGAGCTGTTTTTT.